This is a list of T cell receptor beta chains from one sample in a study of blood T cell repertoires in COVID-19. Produced via immunoSEQ multiplex PCR; TCRdb's table is partial and in-frame only. The repertoire holds around 300,000 clones, with about 89% as singletons. Sequenced sample: peripheral blood. These receptors all come from a woman between 40 and 55 years old who had recovered from COVID-19. Each CDR3 is given with its conserved first and last residue. Each record gives: J gene, clone size, V gene, D gene, CDR3 protein, CDR3 DNA. The D gene is left open where the match is weak. Size is omitted from some rows. Given values are once, few, many or a class for expanded clones.

>TRBJ2-1|.|TRBV9|TRBD2
CASSPRLGLAGAGDEQFF
TGTGCCAGCAGCCCCCGCCTGGGACTAGCGGGAGCGGGCGATGAGCAGTTCTTC
>TRBJ2-5|.|TRBV18|.
CASSPSPGEETQYF
TGTGCCAGCTCACCATCCCCCGGAGAAGAGACCCAGTACTTC
>TRBJ1-3|once|TRBV27|.
CASSRGNTIYF
TGTGCCAGCAGCAGGGGTAACACCATATATTTT
>TRBJ2-5|.|TRBV12-3/TRBV12-4|.
CASSGGRRETQYF
TGTGCCAGTAGTGGAGGGAGGCGTGAGACCCAGTACTTC
>TRBJ2-7|few|TRBV3-1/TRBV3-2|.
CASSPLWRGGPYEQYF
TGTGCCAGCAGCCCCCTATGGAGGGGGGGGCCTTACGAGCAGTACTTC
>TRBJ2-7|.|TRBV6-4|.
CASSLEAAGEFYEQYF
TGTGCCAGCAGTCTCGAAGCGGCAGGAGAGTTCTACGAGCAGTACTTC
>TRBJ2-7|.|TRBV5-1|TRBD2
CASSWGGVEQYF
TGCGCCAGCAGCTGGGGGGGTGTTGAGCAGTACTTC
>TRBJ1-1|.|TRBV6-2/TRBV6-3|TRBD1
CASSYPDRGGTEAFF
TGTGCCAGCAGTTACCCGGACAGGGGCGGAACTGAAGCTTTCTTT
>TRBJ2-1|.|TRBV27|TRBD2
CASSRGTSGKYNEQFF
TGTGCCAGCAGCCGCGGGACTAGCGGGAAGTACAATGAGCAGTTCTTC
>TRBJ2-7|.|TRBV18|TRBD2
CASSPRASGTHEQYF
TGTGCCAGCTCACCCAGGGCTAGCGGGACCCACGAGCAGTACTTC
>TRBJ2-7|.|TRBV6-4|.
CASSERGGYEQYF
TGTGCCAGCAGTGAGCGAGGTGGCTACGAGCAGTACTTC
>TRBJ2-2|.|TRBV9|.
CASSKGSGMNTGELFF
TGTGCCAGCAGCAAAGGTAGCGGAATGAACACCGGGGAGCTGTTTTTT
>TRBJ2-5|.|TRBV18|.
CASSPDQVETQYF
TGTGCCAGCTCACCCGACCAGGTGGAGACCCAGTACTTC
>TRBJ2-7|.|TRBV18|.
CASSPYVTPSGYEQYF
TGTGCCAGCTCACCATATGTGACTCCCTCGGGATACGAGCAGTACTTC
>TRBJ1-1|.|TRBV15|.
CATSRGGLKSEAFF
TGTGCCACCAGCAGAGGAGGGCTAAAAAGTGAAGCTTTCTTT
>TRBJ2-5|.|TRBV3-1/TRBV3-2|.
CASSQGPRTEETQYF
TGTGCCAGCAGCCAAGGGCCCCGGACAGAAGAGACCCAGTACTTC
>TRBJ2-5|.|TRBV5-1|TRBD2
CASSISGSETQYF
TGCGCCAGCAGCATTAGCGGGAGCGAGACCCAGTACTTC
>TRBJ2-5|.|TRBV6-5|TRBD2
CASGGSSGREETQYF
TGTGCCAGCGGGGGGTCTAGCGGGAGAGAAGAGACCCAGTACTTC
>TRBJ2-1|.|TRBV30|TRBD2
CAWRRGVGGRGRNEQFF
TGTGCCTGGAGGCGAGGGGTAGGCGGGAGAGGAAGAAATGAGCAGTTCTTC
>TRBJ1-2|.|TRBV6-5|TRBD1
CASRGTGDGYTF
TGTGCCAGCAGGGGGACAGGGGATGGCTACACCTTC
>TRBJ2-3|.|TRBV9|TRBD2
CASSVVAGGPPDTQYF
TGTGCCAGCAGCGTAGTAGCGGGAGGGCCCCCAGATACGCAGTATTTT
>TRBJ2-7|.|TRBV10-3|TRBD1
CAISGRGQDEQYF
TGTGCCATCAGTGGAAGGGGGCAAGACGAGCAGTACTTC
>TRBJ2-5|.|TRBV24-1|.
CATSDLREGEETQYF
TGTGCCACCAGTGATTTGAGAGAGGGGGAAGAGACCCAGTACTTC